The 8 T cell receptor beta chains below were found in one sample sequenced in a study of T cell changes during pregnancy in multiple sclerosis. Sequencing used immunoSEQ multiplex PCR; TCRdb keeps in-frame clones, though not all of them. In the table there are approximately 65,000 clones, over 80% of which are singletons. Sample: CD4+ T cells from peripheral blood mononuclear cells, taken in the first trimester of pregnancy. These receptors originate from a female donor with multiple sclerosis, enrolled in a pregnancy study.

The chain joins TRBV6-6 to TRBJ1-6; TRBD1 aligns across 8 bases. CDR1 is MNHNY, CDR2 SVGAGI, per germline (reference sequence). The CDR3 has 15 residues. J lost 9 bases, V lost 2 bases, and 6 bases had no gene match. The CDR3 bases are TGTGCCAGCAGTTACGGGCAGGGGGCGGCTTCACCCCTCCACTTT. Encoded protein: CASSYGQGAASPLHF.

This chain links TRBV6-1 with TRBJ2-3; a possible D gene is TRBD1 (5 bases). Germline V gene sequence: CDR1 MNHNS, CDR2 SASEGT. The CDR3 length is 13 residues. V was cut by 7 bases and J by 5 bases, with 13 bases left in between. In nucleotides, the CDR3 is TGTGCCAGCACCTCAGGGCTAGGAGATACGCAGTATTTT. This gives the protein CASTSGLGDTQYF.

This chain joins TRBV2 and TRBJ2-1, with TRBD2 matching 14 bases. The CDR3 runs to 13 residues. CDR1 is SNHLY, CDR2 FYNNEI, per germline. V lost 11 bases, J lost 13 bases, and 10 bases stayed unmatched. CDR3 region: CAGSPTSGGAQFF. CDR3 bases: TGTGCCGGTAGCCCGACTAGCGGGGGGGCCCAGTTCTTC.

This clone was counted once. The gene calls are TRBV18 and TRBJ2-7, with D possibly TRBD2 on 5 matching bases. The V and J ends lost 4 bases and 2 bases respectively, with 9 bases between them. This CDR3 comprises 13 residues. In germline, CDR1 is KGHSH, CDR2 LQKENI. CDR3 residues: CASSRELAYEQYF. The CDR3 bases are TGTGCCAGCTCACGCGAACTAGCCTACGAGCAGTACTTC.

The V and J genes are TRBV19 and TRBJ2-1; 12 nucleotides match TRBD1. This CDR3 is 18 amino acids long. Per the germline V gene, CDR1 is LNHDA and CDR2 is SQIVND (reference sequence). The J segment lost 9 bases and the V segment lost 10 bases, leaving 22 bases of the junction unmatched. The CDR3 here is CATKPGQGALGARPEQFF. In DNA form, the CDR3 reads TGTGCCACTAAACCGGGACAGGGGGCTTTGGGGGCTCGGCCTGAGCAGTTCTTC.

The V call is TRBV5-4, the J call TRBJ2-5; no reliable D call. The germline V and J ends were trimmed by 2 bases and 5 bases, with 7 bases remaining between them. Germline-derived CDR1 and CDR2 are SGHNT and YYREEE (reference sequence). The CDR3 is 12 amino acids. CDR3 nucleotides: TGTGCCAGCAGCTTTCCAGCGGAGACCCAGTACTTC. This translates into CASSFPAETQYF.

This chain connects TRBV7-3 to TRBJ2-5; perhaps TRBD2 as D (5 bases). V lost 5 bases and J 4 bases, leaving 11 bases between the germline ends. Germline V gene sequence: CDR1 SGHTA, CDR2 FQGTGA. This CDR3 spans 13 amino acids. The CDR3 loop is CASSHFRGETQYF. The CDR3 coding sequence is TGTGCCAGCAGCCACTTTCGGGGAGAGACCCAGTACTTC.

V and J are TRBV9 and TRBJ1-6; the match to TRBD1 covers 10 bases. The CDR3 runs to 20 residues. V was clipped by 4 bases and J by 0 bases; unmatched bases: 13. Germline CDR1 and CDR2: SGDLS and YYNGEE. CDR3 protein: CASSPTGTGVGSSYNSPLHF. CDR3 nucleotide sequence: TGTGCCAGCAGCCCGACCGGGACAGGGGTTGGGAGCTCCTATAATTCACCCCTCCACTTT.